Listed here are 3 T cell receptor beta chains from one sample, sequenced in a study of T cells in Graves' hyperthyroidism and ophthalmopathy. TCR beta CDR3 regions were amplified from RNA. The TCR CDR3 first-round RT-PCR relied on the HTBI primer set. A single record per CDR3 protein comes from TCRdb applying MiXCR to the multiplex PCR reads. This table holds hundreds of thousands of distinct CDR3 sequences, about 19% found once. Source material: blood. These receptors were taken from a woman aged 50 to 60 with Graves' hyperthyroidism that later progressed to Graves' ophthalmopathy.

The chain is built from TRBV11-2 and TRBJ1-2; 7 nucleotides match TRBD1. The CDR3 spans 15 residues. Germline CDR1 reads SGHAT; CDR2 reads FQNNGV. The trim removed 5 bases at V and 4 bases at J, leaving 10 bases unmatched. CDR3 in amino acids: CASSQGNQGGYGYTF. CDR3 DNA: TGTGCCAGCAGCCAGGGGAACCAGGGGGGCTATGGCTACACCTTC.

Only a few counts were recorded for this clonotype. This chain connects TRBV5-1 to TRBJ1-4; D unclear. The CDR3 contains 14 residues. Per germline, CDR1 SGHRS and CDR2 YFSETQ. With 3 bases removed from V and 8 bases from J, the gap between germline ends came to 14 bases. The CDR3 spells CASSSGSQDEKLFF. CDR3 DNA sequence: TGCGCCAGCAGCTCCGGGAGTCAGGACGAAAAACTGTTTTTT.

On this clonotype: One end of the junction does not line up with germline, which may come from a read error. This chain connects TRBV27 to TRBJ1-6, with D hard to call. The CDR3 loop spans 12 amino acids. The germline gives CDR1 MNHEY, CDR2 SMNVEV (reference sequence). CDR3 loop: CVSRIYNSPLHF. DNA for the CDR3: TGTGTCAGCAGGATCTATAATTCACCCCTCCACTTT.